Below are 32 T cell receptor beta chains sequenced from a single sample in a study of graft-versus-host responses after intestinal transplantation. Produced via immunoSEQ multiplex PCR; TCRdb's table is partial and in-frame only. The sample has 13,000 to 15,000 clones, 74% seen once. Researchers processed graft tissue to release intraepithelial and lamina propria lymphocytes. The sample consisted of ileum tissue, taken 16 days after intestinal transplant. These TCRs come from a human patient who received an intestinal transplant, so some T cells may come from the graft donor.

As DNA, the CDR3 is TGTGCCAGCAGATCAATTAGCAATGAGCAGTTCTTC. As protein: CASRSISNEQFF. V gene TRBV6-5 combines with J gene TRBJ2-1; D is unclear. Germline V gene sequence: CDR1 MNHEY, CDR2 SVGAGI. Trimming cost V 6 bases and J 6 bases, with 9 bases left between them. CDR3 size: 12 residues.

V gene TRBV5-1 combines with J gene TRBJ1-1; TRBD1 matches 9 bases. V dropped 5 bases and J dropped 1; count of bases not matched to a gene: 0. The CDR3 is 13 residues long. CDR1 is SGHRS and CDR2 is YFSETQ in the germline V gene. The CDR3 DNA is TGCGCCAGCAGGGGACAGGGGAACACTGAAGCTTTCTTT. Residues: CASRGQGNTEAFF.

The rearrangement joins TRBV6-6 to TRBJ2-2, with no clear D. Deletions cut 7 bases from V and 0 bases from J, with 6 bases between. CDR3 length: 13 residues. Germline CDR1 MNHNY, CDR2 SVGAGI (reference sequence). CDR3 in DNA: TGTGCCAGCACTGACACGAACACCGGGGAGCTGTTTTTT. Its protein product is CASTDTNTGELFF.

The J gene is TRBJ2-3, the V gene TRBV28; 9 bases align to TRBD1. V lost 6 bases and J lost 4; bases outside the gene matches: 11. The CDR3 has 16 amino acids. The germline gives CDR1 MDHEN, CDR2 SYDVKM. For the CDR3, the DNA is TGTGCCAGCAGCACGACAGGGGGTTACGACGCAGATACGCAGTATTTT. Translation: CASSTTGGYDADTQYF.

The chain joins TRBV6-5 to TRBJ1-2; D gene unclear. V gave up 4 bases and J gave up 4 bases, with 10 bases separating them. The CDR3 is 13 residues long. CDR1 and CDR2 (germline): MNHEY, SVGAGI. The DNA of the CDR3 is TGTGCCAGCAGTTTCAGGAATTTCTATGGCTACACCTTC. Amino acids: CASSFRNFYGYTF.

This clone has only a few counts. The chain links TRBV5-1 to TRBJ2-1, with 8 bases identical to TRBD1. Germline V gene sequence: CDR1 SGHRS, CDR2 YFSETQ. The junction had 0 bases not matched to a gene; V was cut back by 1 base and J by 3 bases. The CDR3 covers 14 residues. CDR3 sequence: CASSLTGGYNEQFF. The CDR3 nucleotides are TGCGCCAGCAGCTTGACAGGGGGCTACAATGAGCAGTTCTTC.

The V and J genes are TRBV2 and TRBJ2-7; D is undetermined. The CDR3 contains 15 residues. Germline assignment: CDR1 SNHLY and CDR2 FYNNEI. The germline V and J ends were trimmed by 4 bases and 1 base, with 14 bases remaining between them. This CDR3 reads CASSVLRHPSYEQYF. CDR3 DNA: TGTGCCAGCAGTGTGCTGAGACACCCTTCCTACGAGCAGTACTTC.

The V and J genes are TRBV2 and TRBJ2-7, with D perhaps matching TRBD2 (6 bases). The V end lost 8 bases, the J end lost 3 bases, and 20 bases lay between the germline ends. Germline loops: CDR1 SNHLY, CDR2 FYNNEI. The CDR3 totals 15 residues. Here the CDR3 DNA reads TGTGCCAGCTACTACTCGGGAGTGGAGGGCTACGAGCAGTACTTC. Amino acids: CASYYSGVEGYEQYF. The full variable domain, with the rest looked up from reference TRBV2 and TRBJ2-7, is EPEVTQTPSHQVTQMGQEVILRCVPISNHLYFYWYRQILGQKVEFLVSFYNNEISEKSEIFDDQFSVERPDGSNFTLKIRSTKLEDSAMYFCASYYSGVEGYEQYFGPGTRLTVT.

This chain joins TRBV30 and TRBJ1-5; D is perhaps TRBD1 (6 bases). The germline V gene has CDR1 GTSNPN and CDR2 SVGIG (reference sequence). Trimming removed 0 bases at V and 5 bases at J, with 8 bases between. The CDR3 length is 13 residues. The CDR3 here is CAWSVQGDQPQHF. DNA for the CDR3: TGTGCCTGGAGTGTACAGGGAGATCAGCCCCAGCATTTT.

This rearrangement joins TRBV28 to TRBJ1-2; D gene uncertain. Germline values: CDR1 MDHEN, CDR2 SYDVKM. The CDR3 consists of 12 residues. V dropped 3 bases and J dropped 8 bases, with 10 bases sitting between them. The CDR3, as DNA: TGTGCCAGCAGTTTTCGACGGGTGGGCTACACCTTC. Translated, it gives CASSFRRVGYTF.

This clone is labeled as large. The rearrangement links TRBV7-9 to TRBJ2-7; D unclear. The germline V and J ends were trimmed by 3 bases and 6 bases, with 9 bases remaining between them. Germline assignment: CDR1 SEHNR and CDR2 FQNEAQ (reference sequence). This CDR3 is built from 12 residues. Here the CDR3 reads CASSFLTTEQYF. CDR3 in DNA: TGTGCCAGCAGCTTCCTAACTACCGAGCAGTACTTC.

The chain has TRBV29-1 and TRBJ2-1; 11 bases match TRBD2. The germline gives CDR1 SQVTM, CDR2 ANQGSEA. The ends lost 4 bases at V and 3 bases at J; junction bases unmatched: 2. This CDR3 comprises 14 residues. As DNA, the CDR3 is TGCAGCGTTGCGACTAGCGGGATCTACAATGAGCAGTTCTTC. Its protein product is CSVATSGIYNEQFF.

This chain connects TRBV27 to TRBJ2-6, with TRBD2 as a possible D gene (6 bases). This CDR3 comprises 17 residues. Germline lookup yields CDR1 MNHEY and CDR2 SMNVEV (reference sequence). V lost 2 bases to trimming and J lost 0 bases, with 11 bases between them. The CDR3 region is CASSLHGSSSGANVLTF. In DNA, the CDR3 is TGTGCCAGCAGTTTACACGGGAGCAGCTCTGGGGCCAACGTCCTGACTTTC.

The CDR3 DNA reads as TGTGCCAGCACGTCAAGCTATGAGCAGTTCTTC. It encodes CASTSSYEQFF. The chain recombines TRBV25-1 with TRBJ2-1; D is ambiguous. Germline CDR1 reads MGHDK; CDR2 reads SYGVNS. Deletions cut 7 bases from V and 8 bases from J, with 9 bases between. This CDR3 has 11 residues.

This clone is medium-sized. The chain uses TRBV13 and TRBJ2-7, with 10 bases identical to TRBD1. Germline loops: CDR1 PRHDT, CDR2 FYEKMQ (reference sequence). The V gene end was trimmed by 0 bases and the J gene end by 5 bases; junction bases not matched to a gene: 10. The CDR3 extends over 17 amino acids. The CDR3 DNA sequence: TGTGCCAGCAGCTTAGGCCTAAGAGGACAGGGGGTCCACGAGCAGTACTTC. Translating it yields CASSLGLRGQGVHEQYF. Variable domain in full (rest from reference TRBV13 and TRBJ2-7): AAGVIQSPRHLIKEKRETATLKCYPIPRHDTVYWYQQGPGQDPQFLISFYEKMQSDKGSIPDRFSAQQFSDYHSELNMSSLELGDSALYFCASSLGLRGQGVHEQYFGPGTRLTVT.

This chain uses TRBV27 with TRBJ1-2, with D perhaps TRBD1 (5 bases). The CDR3 contains 13 residues. Germline V gives CDR1 MNHEY, CDR2 SMNVEV (reference sequence). With 6 bases removed from V and 6 bases from J, the gap between germline ends came to 14 bases. The CDR3 bases are TGTGCCAGCAGGAAACAGGCGGATCATGGCTACACCTTC. Encoded protein: CASRKQADHGYTF.

The chain recombines TRBV28 with TRBJ2-7; tentative D call: TRBD1 (6 bases). Germline assignment: CDR1 MDHEN and CDR2 SYDVKM. The CDR3 runs 14 residues. V was trimmed by 1 base and J by 2 bases, leaving 9 bases between them. This CDR3 reads CASSLFGQPYEQYF. CDR3 coding DNA: TGTGCCAGCAGTTTATTCGGACAGCCCTACGAGCAGTACTTC.

The chain couples TRBV15 to TRBJ1-5; no firm D call. The germline V and J ends were trimmed by 1 base and 0 bases, with 13 bases remaining between them. The CDR3 has 17 amino acids. CDR1 and CDR2 from the germline V gene are LNHNV and YYDKDF (reference sequence). The CDR3 is CATSRVGRHLSNQPQHF. DNA for the CDR3: TGTGCCACCAGCAGAGTCGGCAGGCATCTTAGCAATCAGCCCCAGCATTTT.

This chain's CDR3 is CASTLTTAPYEQYF. CDR3 bases: TGTGCCAGCACCTTAACGACAGCTCCTTACGAGCAGTACTTC. The chain has TRBV28 and TRBJ2-7; possible D gene TRBD1, 5 bases. This CDR3 spans 14 amino acids. Germline values: CDR1 MDHEN, CDR2 SYDVKM. V shed 7 bases and J shed 4 bases, with 17 bases lying between them.

This chain links TRBV14 with TRBJ2-5, with unresolved D. The DNA matches TRBJ2-7 better at its end, which makes the J call doubtful. This CDR3 region has 10 residues. Germline V CDR1 and CDR2: SGHDN, FVKESK. The CDR3 coding sequence is TGTGCCAGGAGCTCCTACGAGCAGTACTTC. Residues: CARSSYEQYF.

CDR3 in amino acids: CASSWGVGLEETQYF. In DNA, the CDR3 is TGTGCCAGCAGTTGGGGGGTGGGACTCGAAGAGACCCAGTACTTC. The genes are TRBV7-7 and TRBJ2-5; D may be TRBD2 (6 bases). The CDR3 is 15 residues long. Germline assignment: CDR1 SSHAT and CDR2 FNYEAQ (reference sequence). V lost 6 bases and J lost 3, with 17 bases in between.

V usage is TRBV28 and J usage is TRBJ2-1; no definite D call. This CDR3 comprises 15 residues. CDR1 MDHEN and CDR2 SYDVKM come from the germline V gene. The V end lost 2 bases, the J end lost 0 bases, and 8 bases lay between the germline ends. The CDR3 here is CASSLTWSSYNEQFF. The CDR3 nucleotides are TGTGCCAGCAGTTTAACCTGGAGCTCCTACAATGAGCAGTTCTTC.

This clone occurred once. The chain uses TRBV10-3 and TRBJ2-6; 7 bases fit TRBD1. Germline V gene lookup returns CDR1 ENHRY and CDR2 SYGVKD. The ends lost 6 bases at V and 0 bases at J; junction bases unmatched: 8. The CDR3 contains 17 residues. CDR3 sequence: CAISATGQISGANVLTF. CDR3 coding DNA: TGTGCCATCAGCGCAACGGGACAGATCTCTGGGGCCAACGTCCTGACTTTC.

V and J are TRBV9 and TRBJ2-5; 12 bases line up with TRBD2. CDR1 is SGDLS, CDR2 YYNGEE, per germline. The CDR3 length is 17 residues. J lost 3 bases, V lost 0 bases, and 6 bases had no gene match. CDR3 nucleotides: TGTGCCAGCAGCGTAGGACTAGCGGGAGCAAGTGAAGAGACCCAGTACTTC. Residues: CASSVGLAGASEETQYF.

V and J are TRBV6-5 and TRBJ1-1; D is undetermined. Trimming cost V 6 bases and J 5 bases, with 13 bases left between them. Germline V CDR1 and CDR2: MNHEY, SVGAGI. The CDR3 is 13 amino acids. The CDR3 is CASSRGGGTEAFF. In DNA, the CDR3 is TGTGCCAGCAGCAGAGGAGGCGGTACTGAAGCTTTCTTT.

The V call is TRBV20-1, the J call TRBJ2-7; D is uncertain. The CDR3 sequence is 11 residues long. The V and J ends lost 2 bases and 4 bases respectively, with 6 bases between them. Germline V gene data show CDR1 as DFQATT and CDR2 as SNEGSKA (reference sequence). The CDR3 DNA reads as TGCAGTGCTAGAAACGAGTACGAGCAGTACTTC. Protein product: CSARNEYEQYF.

The chain recombines TRBV6-5 with TRBJ2-7, with D perhaps matching TRBD2 (6 bases). Germline assignment: CDR1 MNHEY and CDR2 SVGAGI. This CDR3 spans 14 amino acids. V lost 0 bases and J lost 3, with 9 bases in between. The CDR3 protein is CASSYSVGGYEQYF. CDR3 coding DNA: TGTGCCAGCAGTTACTCGGTGGGGGGCTACGAGCAGTACTTC.

The chain's CDR3 is CASSSGLGSNEQFF. CDR3 DNA sequence: TGTGCCAGCAGCTCGGGACTAGGTTCAAATGAGCAGTTCTTC. The V call is TRBV7-6, the J call TRBJ2-1; TRBD2 matches at 8 bases. The V gene's germline CDR1 is SGHVS and CDR2 FNYEAQ. The CDR3 contains 14 residues. V lost 4 bases, J lost 7 bases, and 6 bases stayed unmatched. Full variable domain (outside the CDR3, taken from reference TRBV7-6 and TRBJ2-1): GAGVSQSPRYKVTKRGQDVALRCDPISGHVSLYWYRQALGQGPEFLTYFNYEAQQDKSGLPNDRFSAERPEGSISTLTIQRTEQRDSAMYRCASSSGLGSNEQFFGPGTRLTVL.

The chain links TRBV11-2 to TRBJ2-1; possibly TRBD2 for D (5 bases). CDR1 and CDR2 (germline): SGHAT, FQNNGV. Trimming left V 0 bases short and J 15 bases short, with 15 bases between. The CDR3 extends over 13 amino acids. In DNA form, the CDR3 reads TGTGCCAGCAGCTTAGATAACGGGATAGCAGGGTTCTTC. This sequence encodes CASSLDNGIAGFF.

In this sample, this clone turned up once. The chain carries TRBV7-9 and TRBJ2-7; D may be TRBD2 (6 bases). The germline V and J ends were trimmed by 0 bases and 2 bases, with 17 bases remaining between them. This CDR3 has 17 residues. Germline loops: CDR1 SEHNR, CDR2 FQNEAQ (reference sequence). CDR3 DNA: TGTGCCAGCAGCTTAGCCCATATCTTGGGGACTGCCTACGAGCAGTACTTC. Translated, it gives CASSLAHILGTAYEQYF. The full variable domain, with the rest looked up from reference TRBV7-9 and TRBJ2-7, is DTGVSQNPRHKITKRGQNVTFRCDPISEHNRLYWYRQTLGQGPEFLTYFQNEAQLEKSRLLSDRFSAERPKGSFSTLEIQRTEQGDSAMYLCASSLAHILGTAYEQYFGPGTRLTVT.

The chain recombines TRBV9 with TRBJ2-4; D is ambiguous. Looked up from germline, CDR1 is SGDLS and CDR2 is YYNGEE. The CDR3 runs to 14 residues. With 5 bases removed from V and 1 base from J, the gap between germline ends came to 10 bases. CDR3 sequence reads: CASSTLDAKNIQYF. In DNA form, the CDR3 reads TGTGCCAGCAGTACGTTAGATGCCAAAAACATTCAGTACTTC.

V usage is TRBV15 and J usage is TRBJ1-4; unclear D gene. The CDR3 spans 15 residues. Germline V gene data show CDR1 as LNHNV and CDR2 as YYDKDF (reference sequence). Trimming took off 0 bases at V and 4 bases at J, with 9 bases between the two ends. This chain's CDR3 is CATSRDLQINEKLFF. The CDR3 nucleotides read TGTGCCACCAGCAGAGATCTACAGATTAATGAAAAACTGTTTTTT.